This T cell receptor beta chain was recovered during a study of CD8 T cells in ankylosing spondylitis. General study results and limits: Disease-linked clones were reportedly significantly enriched in matched ankylosing spondylitis synovial fluid. It appeared that ankylosing spondylitis blood was characterized by a TCR beta motif of several highly homologous variants.

V lost 2 bases to trimming and J lost 9 bases; unmatched junction nucleotides: 7. The CDR3 runs to 13 residues. Germline CDR1 is SQVTM and CDR2 is ANQGSEA. TCRdb reprocessed the 5' RACE reads via MiXCR and lists one record per CDR3 protein. The sample comprises roughly 440,000 distinct CDR3 sequences, 15% to 20% of which are singletons, and approximately 1% rests with the top ten. Concerning this clonotype itself: Its antigen is still unknown.

The sample consisted of blood, either unsorted or a sorted T cell fraction (not recorded which). The sequence came from a male donor with ankylosing spondylitis. The chain is built from TRBV29-1 and TRBJ2-1; TRBD1 aligns across 7 bases. CDR3 in amino acids: CSVELQGKGEQFF. Here the CDR3 DNA reads TGCAGCGTTGAACTACAGGGGAAAGGTGAGCAGTTCTTC.